Sequencing of this T cell receptor (beta chain) was carried out in a study of regulatory T cells in long-lasting Graves disease. Overall study findings and caveats: Persistent-disease Graves' patients showed less TCR diversity than new cases. Persistent patients shared more public clonotypes (around 2,500) than new patients (roughly 1,000).

Documented time point: persistent/refractory GD, antithyroid drugs over 5 years with positive TRAb. There was RNA extracted from PBMCs, and the TCR library was made from it. Per American Thyroid Association guidelines, Graves' disease was diagnosed. At least ten counts were recorded for this clonotype. Its antigen is not known. Arm-PCR of CDR3 regions and iRepertoire HTBI primers were used to build TCR beta libraries. MiXCR was run by TCRdb on the multiplex PCR reads, yielding one entry per CDR3 protein. The sample consists of a few hundred thousand distinct CDR3 sequences, around 23% of them appearing once. There are 16 residues in the CDR3. The germline CDR1 and CDR2 sequences are SNHLY and FYNNEI. The ends lost 3 bases at V and 1 base at J; junction bases unmatched: 8.

V usage is TRBV2 and J usage is TRBJ1-1, with TRBD1 identical over 7 bases. The sequence derives from a middle-aged woman with Graves disease. The source was peripheral blood mononuclear cells (PBMCs), collected when the disease was refractory, from a patient treated with antithyroid drugs. DNA for the CDR3: TGTGCCAGCAGTGATAGAGACAGGGCCTGGAACACTGAAGCTTTCTTT. This sequence encodes CASSDRDRAWNTEAFF.